This TCR beta chain was found in a study of T-cell reconstitution after alpha-beta-depleted transplantation in children. Between the trimmed V and J ends, which lost 5 bases and 10 bases, there was a span of 12 bases. The germline gives CDR1 SQVTM, CDR2 ANQGSEA. The CDR3 has 11 amino acids. Preparing the TCRbeta library involved the use of unique molecular identifiers. From the PCR reads, TCRdb called clonotypes with MiXCR, one entry per CDR3 protein. The sample shows about 610,000 distinct CDR3 sequences, 10% to 13% of them seen only once. This receptor was identified in a human donor who donated a stem cell graft to a child with acute myeloid leukemia. Sequenced here: PBMCs from the stem cell graft donor, sampled from the stem cell graft. The genes are TRBV29-1 and TRBJ2-1; D is undetermined. The CDR3 reads CSVRTGQEQFF. The CDR3 DNA reads as TGCAGCGTTCGCACCGGGCAGGAGCAGTTCTTC.